The 18 T cell receptor beta chains in this list originate from one sample, sequenced in a study of neurological immune-mediated disorders. MiXCR, applied by TCRdb to the 5' RACE reads, yields one record per CDR3 protein. This sample carries about 49,000 distinct CDR3 sequences, 9% to 10% of them seen once, and the ten largest clones take less than 2%. Time point denoted: longitudinal time-point 1 (baseline). The source material was PBMCs. These receptors originate from a middle-aged woman in good health.

This clonotype was counted many times. The rearrangement joins TRBV2 to TRBJ2-2; D uncertain. The V gene lost 1 base and the J gene lost 5 bases, with 5 bases spanning the gap. CDR3 size: 13 residues. CDR1 and CDR2 from the germline V gene are SNHLY and FYNNEI. DNA of the CDR3: TGTGCCAGCAGTGAAGGGCCGACCGGGGAGCTGTTTTTT. It codes for CASSEGPTGELFF. Looking up the rest from reference TRBV2 and TRBJ2-2 gives the full variable domain: EPEVTQTPSHQVTQMGQEVILRCVPISNHLYFYWYRQILGQKVEFLVSFYNNEISEKSEIFDDQFSVERPDGSNFTLKIRSTKLEDSAMYFCASSEGPTGELFFGEGSRLTVL.

This clonotype appeared many times. The chain carries TRBV10-3 and TRBJ1-5, with a weak D call TRBD1 (5 bases). V shed 4 bases and J shed 0 bases, with 13 bases lying between them. CDR1 is ENHRY, CDR2 SYGVKD, per germline. This CDR3 has 16 residues. The DNA of the CDR3 is TGTGCCATCAGTGGCCAGGGAGCTAATAGCAATCAGCCCCAGCATTTT. Translating it yields CAISGQGANSNQPQHF.

Ten or more counts support this clonotype. The J gene is TRBJ1-2, the V gene TRBV2, with D unresolved. Germline V lookup: CDR1 SNHLY, CDR2 FYNNEI. V shed 1 base and J shed 0 bases, with 9 bases lying between them. The CDR3 runs to 15 residues. The CDR3 coding sequence is TGTGCCAGCAGTGAAGGTCAGCTATCTAACTATGGCTACACCTTC. It codes for CASSEGQLSNYGYTF.

This clonotype was seen many times. The chain employs TRBV5-1 and TRBJ2-1; 8 positions agree with TRBD2. After removal of 0 bases from V and 0 bases from J, the junction contained 5 bases not matched to a gene. This CDR3 has 17 residues. Germline V gives CDR1 SGHRS, CDR2 YFSETQ. DNA of the CDR3: TGCGCCAGCAGCTTGGACGCGAGCGGGAGCTCCTACAATGAGCAGTTCTTC. It yields the protein CASSLDASGSSYNEQFF.

This clonotype was counted at least ten times. The chain recombines TRBV12-3 or TRBV12-4 with TRBJ1-1; the D is unclear. The ends were cut back, 6 bases at V and 8 bases at J, with 19 bases in the middle. This CDR3 has 14 amino acids. CDR3 sequence: CASRAVGGEREAFF. The CDR3 region has the DNA TGTGCCAGCAGGGCGGTGGGAGGAGAAAGAGAAGCTTTCTTT.

This clonotype has more than one count but fewer than ten. The chain joins TRBV6-5 to TRBJ2-5, with 9 bases aligning to TRBD1. Unmatched junction bases numbered 7, after V lost 5 bases and J lost 6 bases. The CDR3 covers 14 residues. Germline assignment: CDR1 MNHEY and CDR2 SVGAGI. The CDR3 sequence: CASSTGGSAKTQYF. The CDR3 DNA sequence: TGTGCCAGCAGTACAGGGGGCTCAGCGAAGACCCAGTACTTC.

There are many counts of this clonotype. The DNA of the CDR3 is TGTGCCAGCAGCGCGAGCTCAGGGGCCACTGAAGCTTTCTTT. Translating it yields CASSASSGATEAFF. V usage is TRBV9 and J usage is TRBJ1-1; D is perhaps TRBD1 (6 bases). V was trimmed by 3 bases and J by 4 bases, leaving 13 bases between them. The CDR3 has 14 residues. Germline CDR1 and CDR2: SGDLS and YYNGEE. The whole variable domain, filled in from reference TRBV9 and TRBJ1-1, reads DSGVTQTPKHLITATGQRVTLRCSPRSGDLSVYWYQQSLDQGLQFLIQYYNGEERAKGNILERFSAQQFPDLHSELNLSSLELGDSALYFCASSASSGATEAFFGQGTRLTVV.

With regard to this clonotype: It may be a read error: a sequence one base away is much more abundant. The CDR3 does not end in the conserved phenylalanine or tryptophan, so this is likely a read error. This chain's CDR3 is CSASAGTHEQYS. Written as DNA, the CDR3 is TGCAGTGCTAGTGCCGGGACCCACGAGCAGTACTCC. V and J are TRBV20-1 and TRBJ2-7; D may correspond to TRBD1 or TRBD2 (5 bases each). The CDR3 consists of 12 residues. The germline gives CDR1 DFQATT, CDR2 SNEGSKA (reference sequence). Trimming removed 3 bases at V and 5 bases at J, with 11 bases between.

This clonotype was seen repeatedly, ten times or more. The chain uses TRBV20-1 and TRBJ1-2, with 9 bases identical to TRBD1. The germline CDR1 and CDR2 sequences are DFQATT and SNEGSKA (reference sequence). The CDR3 has 13 residues. V was pared by 6 bases and J by 4 bases, with 6 bases of the junction left unmatched. The CDR3 region is CSAPKQGAYGYTF. The CDR3, as DNA: TGCAGTGCCCCGAAACAGGGGGCCTATGGCTACACCTTC.

This clonotype was picked up many times. This rearrangement joins TRBV3-1 to TRBJ2-1, with D perhaps assigned TRBD1 or TRBD2 (5 bases each). CDR1 is LGHDT and CDR2 is YNNKEL in the germline V gene (reference sequence). V was cut by 5 bases and J by 4 bases, with 18 bases left in between. CDR3 length: 16 amino acids. The CDR3 is CASSKSEGFPYNEQFF. The CDR3 DNA reads TGTGCCAGCAGCAAGTCCGAGGGGTTCCCATACAATGAGCAGTTCTTC.

This clonotype came up many times. V and J are TRBV4-3 and TRBJ2-5; 9 bases align to TRBD2. The ends lost 0 bases at V and 0 bases at J; junction bases unmatched: 5. The CDR3 spans 17 residues. CDR1 LGHNA and CDR2 YSLEER come from the germline V gene. The CDR3 reads CASSQDRTSEYQETQYF. CDR3 DNA sequence: TGCGCCAGCAGCCAAGACCGGACTAGCGAGTACCAAGAGACCCAGTACTTC.

In this sample, this clonotype turned up many times. The V gene is TRBV7-2, the J gene TRBJ2-1; 9 bases are shared with TRBD2. Germline V lookup: CDR1 SGHTA, CDR2 FQGNSA. This CDR3 is 15 amino acids long. Unmatched junction bases numbered 3, after V lost 1 base and J lost 5 bases. The CDR3 sequence: CASSLERLADNEQFF. The CDR3 bases are TGTGCCAGCAGCTTAGAAAGACTAGCGGACAATGAGCAGTTCTTC. Drawing the rest from reference TRBV7-2 and TRBJ2-1, the complete variable domain is GAGVSQSPSNKVTEKGKDVELRCDPISGHTALYWYRQSLGQGLEFLIYFQGNSAPDKSGLPSDRFSAERTGGSVSTLTIQRTQQEDSAVYLCASSLERLADNEQFFGPGTRLTVL.

This clonotype was detected many times. The chain recombines TRBV4-3 with TRBJ2-2; D is undetermined. Per the germline V gene, CDR1 is LGHNA and CDR2 is YSLEER. The V end lost 0 bases, the J end lost 4 bases, and 12 bases lay between the germline ends. The CDR3 has 16 amino acids. This chain's CDR3 is CASSQDPNYRTGELFF. In DNA form, the CDR3 reads TGCGCCAGCAGCCAAGACCCGAATTACCGCACCGGGGAGCTGTTTTTT.

This clonotype appeared many times. J is TRBJ2-1 and V is TRBV7-2; 10 bases fit TRBD2. J gave up 15 bases and V 8 bases, and 16 bases lay outside the gene matches. This CDR3 has 14 amino acids. Germline values: CDR1 SGHTA, CDR2 FQGNSA. CDR3 sequence (DNA): TGTGCCAGCTCGCTGGTGGCTAGCGGGGGAGCCTCGTTCTTC. Translated: CASSLVASGGASFF. Full variable domain (outside the CDR3, taken from reference TRBV7-2 and TRBJ2-1): GAGVSQSPSNKVTEKGKDVELRCDPISGHTALYWYRQSLGQGLEFLIYFQGNSAPDKSGLPSDRFSAERTGGSVSTLTIQRTQQEDSAVYLCASSLVASGGASFFGPGTRLTVL.

This clonotype has at least ten counts. The chain employs TRBV5-6 and TRBJ1-2; 7 bases align to TRBD1. The CDR3 spans 11 residues. CDR1 is SGHDT, CDR2 YYEEEE, per germline. Trimming took 4 bases from V and 11 from J; bases not matched to a gene: 5. The CDR3 sequence: CASSLRQGYTF. As DNA, the CDR3 is TGTGCCAGCAGCCTCCGACAGGGATACACCTTC.

This clonotype was seen ten or more times. V is TRBV5-1 and J is TRBJ2-1, with D possibly TRBD1 on 5 matching bases. Germline values: CDR1 SGHRS, CDR2 YFSETQ. The length of the CDR3 is 14 residues. Trimming cost V 5 bases and J 5 bases, with 14 bases left between them. CDR3 nucleotide sequence: TGCGCCAGCAGAAGGATAGGGGCCAACAATGAGCAGTTCTTC. This sequence encodes CASRRIGANNEQFF.

This clonotype appeared many times. The chain links TRBV20-1 to TRBJ1-2, with D possibly matching TRBD1 (5 bases). V was shortened by 6 bases and J by 5 bases, with 16 bases between the two germline ends. CDR1 is DFQATT and CDR2 is SNEGSKA in the germline V gene (reference sequence). The CDR3 totals 13 residues. This chain's CDR3 is CSARGAGGYGYTF. CDR3 DNA sequence: TGCAGTGCCCGGGGAGCCGGGGGTTATGGCTACACCTTC.

This clonotype was seen many times. This chain uses TRBV12-3 or TRBV12-4 with TRBJ2-7; perhaps TRBD1 as D (6 bases). The V gene lost 6 bases and the J gene lost 5 bases, with 14 bases spanning the gap. The CDR3 spans 13 residues. CDR3 in DNA: TGTGCCAGCAGGCTAAACAGGGAGAACGAGCAGTACTTC. It is translated as CASRLNRENEQYF.